These T cell receptor beta chains were read from a single sample in a study of T-cell reconstitution after alpha-beta-depleted transplantation in children. One entry per CDR3 protein, called by TCRdb with MiXCR from the PCR reads. The table shows 490,000 or so distinct CDR3 sequences, with about 10% occurring only once. The material sequenced was PBMCs, taken before TCRalphabeta/CD19-depleted stem cell transplant. The source is a child aged 2-15 years with inherited bone marrow failure, due to receive a stem cell transplant. Each CDR3 is given with its conserved first and last residue. A D gene is named only where the DNA matches it firmly. Clone sizes are given selectively: once, few, many, or a class where the clone is expanded.

abundance	j_gene	d_gene	v_gene	CDR3aa	CDR3nt
many	TRBJ2-1	.	TRBV20-1	CSARGRGGGEQFF	TGCAGTGCTAGAGGAAGGGGCGGTGGTGAGCAGTTCTTC
.	TRBJ2-1	TRBD2	TRBV20-1	CSATGLVGQFF	TGCAGTGCCACCGGACTAGTCGGGCAGTTCTTC
many	TRBJ1-5	.	TRBV4-3	CASSQDWGGNQPQHF	TGCGCCAGCAGCCAAGACTGGGGCGGCAATCAGCCCCAGCATTTT
many	TRBJ2-2	.	TRBV11-2	CASSPLGGTGNTGELFF	TGTGCCAGCAGCCCGCTTGGGGGGACGGGCAACACCGGGGAGCTGTTTTTT
many	TRBJ2-1	TRBD2	TRBV15	CATSREASGSFYNEQFF	TGTGCCACCAGCAGAGAGGCTAGCGGGAGTTTCTACAATGAGCAGTTCTTC
.	TRBJ1-1	.	TRBV25-1	CASSPGGENTEAFF	TGTGCCAGCAGTCCTGGGGGTGAGAACACTGAAGCTTTCTTT
.	TRBJ1-1	.	TRBV6-2/TRBV6-3	CASSYDQGNTEAFF	TGTGCCAGCAGTTACGATCAGGGTAACACTGAAGCTTTCTTT
few	TRBJ2-7	TRBD1	TRBV6-2/TRBV6-3	CASSTGTGFAYEQYF	TGTGCCAGCAGTACCGGGACAGGGTTCGCCTACGAGCAGTACTTC
.	TRBJ2-7	.	TRBV4-1	CSSSQDRGRLAYEQYF	TGCTCCAGCAGCCAAGATCGAGGGAGATTGGCCTACGAGCAGTACTTC
many	TRBJ2-1	TRBD2	TRBV18	CASSPPSGSINEQFF	TGTGCCAGCTCACCACCTAGCGGGAGTATCAATGAGCAGTTCTTC
.	TRBJ1-5	TRBD1	TRBV5-6	CASSSLFGQGRGQPQHF	TGTGCCAGCAGCTCCCTTTTTGGACAGGGACGGGGTCAGCCCCAGCATTTT
many	TRBJ1-1	TRBD1	TRBV19	CASSQGEVTEAFF	TGTGCCAGTAGTCAGGGGGAGGTCACTGAAGCTTTCTTT
many	TRBJ2-6	.	TRBV5-1	CASSRNRAGANVLTF	TGCGCCAGCAGCAGGAACAGGGCTGGGGCCAACGTCCTGACTTTC